This T cell receptor (beta chain) was found in a study of blood T cell repertoires in COVID-19 (dated by TCRdb to about 2020). In terms of the full investigation: Samples covering the acute and convalescent phases of COVID-19 were provided by collaborators in the United States, Italy and Spain. Subjects who had been exposed to COVID-19, were actively infected with it, or had recovered from it provided the deeply sampled blood TCRbeta repertoires that made up the dataset. Nearly every sample came with metadata listing a de-identified subject ID, COVID-19 status, age in years and sex. The prospective study material was composed of cDNA or gDNA derived from T cells, B-cell-depleted T cells, or PBMCs. Samples came from the ongoing ImmuneRACE study (first 160 participants) plus 1,254 subjects from 6 global collaborators. A freely available public database, intended as a resource for researchers studying the immune response to SARS-CoV-2, is where the repertoires were released. Where available, HLA class I and class II types were taken from metadata supplied by the sample provider and were not determined by assay-based typing. Study-wide conclusions, independent of this receptor: The quantity of clinical and demographic metadata differed by source and by participant and was supplied without curation.

Sequences SGHVS (CDR1) and FNYEAQ (CDR2) are obtained from the germline V gene. At the junction V is shortened by 5 bases and J by 1 base, with 18 bases in between. The CDR3 runs 17 residues from the cysteine to the phenylalanine. Only CDR3 DNA is held: 51 bases, read in frame from base 1. In Seattle, one collaborating source enrolled patients while the infection was active and tracked those patients longitudinally over the course of disease. Whole blood was collected in K2EDTA tubes by collaborating institutions according to the institutions' own protocols. For TCRbeta analysis, collaborator samples were shipped as frozen whole blood, as isolated PBMCs, or as DNA extracted from either sample type. TCRbeta CDR3 regions were amplified from genomic DNA using the immunoSEQ Assay, a bias-controlled multiplex PCR. As for the authors' bioinformatics: Within the assay, amplification of reference gene primers was used to estimate how many nucleated cells each sample contained. To quantify the absolute abundance of each unique TCRbeta CDR3 rearrangement, sequence reads were collapsed and filtered. For each sample, productive Simpson clonality was calculated as the square root of Simpson's diversity index across productive rearrangements. Imported from immuneACCESS, the table was reduced by TCRdb to in-frame sequences with V and J called. These copies leave out some clones; in studies compared against another copy, an unresolved V gene accounts for under half, and the cause of the remainder is not known. V and J calls and clone size are given by that table; D and trimming were obtained from the DNA. For this sample there are some 300,000 clones; around 88% appear just once. The ten biggest clones cover around 14% of the sample.

Regarding this clone: Its antigen target is currently unknown. Base qualities are not recorded, but no much larger clone differs from it by a single base.

The sequencing input was peripheral blood. This receptor was obtained from a woman in her seventies with COVID-19, enrolled during active disease. In this chain, TRBV7-6 is recombined with TRBJ2-4; TRBD1 could be the D gene, as 6 bases match. The CDR3: CASSPKSGVGAKNIQYF. In nucleotide form, the sequence is TGTGCCAGCAGCCCAAAATCAGGGGTTGGGGCCAAAAACATTCAGTACTTC.